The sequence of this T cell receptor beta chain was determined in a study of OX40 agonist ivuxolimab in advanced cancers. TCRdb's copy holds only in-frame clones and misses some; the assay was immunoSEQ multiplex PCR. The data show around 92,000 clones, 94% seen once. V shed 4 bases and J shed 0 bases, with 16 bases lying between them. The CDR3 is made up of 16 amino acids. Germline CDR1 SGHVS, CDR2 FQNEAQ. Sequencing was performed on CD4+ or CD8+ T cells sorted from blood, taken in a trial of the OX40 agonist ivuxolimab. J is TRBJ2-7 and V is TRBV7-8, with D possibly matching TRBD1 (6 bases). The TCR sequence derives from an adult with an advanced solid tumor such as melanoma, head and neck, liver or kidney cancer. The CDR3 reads CASSYGTPTLSYEQYF. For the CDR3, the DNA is TGTGCCAGCAGCTACGGGACACCTACTCTCTCCTACGAGCAGTACTTC.